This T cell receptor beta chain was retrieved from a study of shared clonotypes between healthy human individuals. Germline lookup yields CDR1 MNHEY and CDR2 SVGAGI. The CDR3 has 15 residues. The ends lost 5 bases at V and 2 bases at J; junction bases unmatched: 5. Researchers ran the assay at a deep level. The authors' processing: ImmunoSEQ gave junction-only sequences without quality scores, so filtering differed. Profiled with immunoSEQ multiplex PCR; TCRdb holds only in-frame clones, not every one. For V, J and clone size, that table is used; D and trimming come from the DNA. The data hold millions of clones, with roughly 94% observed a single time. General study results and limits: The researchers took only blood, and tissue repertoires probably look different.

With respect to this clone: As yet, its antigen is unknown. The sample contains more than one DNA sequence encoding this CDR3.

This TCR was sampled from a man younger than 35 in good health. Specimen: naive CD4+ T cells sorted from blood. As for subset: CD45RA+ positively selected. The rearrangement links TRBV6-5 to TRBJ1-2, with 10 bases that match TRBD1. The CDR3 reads CASSGGGQGNYGYTF. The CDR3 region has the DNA TGTGCCAGCAGTGGGGGGGGACAGGGGAACTATGGCTACACCTTC.